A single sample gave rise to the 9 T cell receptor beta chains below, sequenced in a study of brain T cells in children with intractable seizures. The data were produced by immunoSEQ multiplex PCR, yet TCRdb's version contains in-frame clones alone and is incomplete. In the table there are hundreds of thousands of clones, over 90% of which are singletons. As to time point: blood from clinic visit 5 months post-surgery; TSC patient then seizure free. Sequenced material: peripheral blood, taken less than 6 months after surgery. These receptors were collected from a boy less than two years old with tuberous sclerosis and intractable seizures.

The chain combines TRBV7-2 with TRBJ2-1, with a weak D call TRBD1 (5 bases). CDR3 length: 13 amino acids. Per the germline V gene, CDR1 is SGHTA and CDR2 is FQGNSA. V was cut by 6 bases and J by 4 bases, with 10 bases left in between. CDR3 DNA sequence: TGTGCCAGCAGAAAAGACAGTTACAATGAGCAGTTCTTC. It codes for CASRKDSYNEQFF. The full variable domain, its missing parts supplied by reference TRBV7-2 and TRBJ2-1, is GAGVSQSPSNKVTEKGKDVELRCDPISGHTALYWYRQSLGQGLEFLIYFQGNSAPDKSGLPSDRFSAERTGGSVSTLTIQRTQQEDSAVYLCASRKDSYNEQFFGPGTRLTVL.

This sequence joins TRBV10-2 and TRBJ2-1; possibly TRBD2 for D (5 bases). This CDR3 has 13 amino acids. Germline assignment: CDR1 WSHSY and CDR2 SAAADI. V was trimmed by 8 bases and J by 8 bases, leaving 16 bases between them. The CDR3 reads CASAEDLRDEQFF. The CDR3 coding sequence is TGCGCCAGCGCAGAGGACTTACGCGATGAGCAGTTCTTC.

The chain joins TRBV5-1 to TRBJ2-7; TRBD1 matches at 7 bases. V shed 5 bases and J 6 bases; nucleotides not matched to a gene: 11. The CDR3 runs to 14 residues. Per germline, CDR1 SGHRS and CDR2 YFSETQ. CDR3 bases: TGCGCCAGCAGACCTTACTACAGGGGCCGCGAGCAGTACTTC. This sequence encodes CASRPYYRGREQYF.

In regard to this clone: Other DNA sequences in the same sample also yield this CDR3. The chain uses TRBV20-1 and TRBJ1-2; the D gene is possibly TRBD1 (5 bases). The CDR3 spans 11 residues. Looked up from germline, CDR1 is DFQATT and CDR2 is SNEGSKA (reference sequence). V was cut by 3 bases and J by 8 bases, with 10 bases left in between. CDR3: CSARGGDGYTF. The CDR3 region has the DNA TGCAGTGCTAGGGGCGGGGACGGCTACACCTTC.

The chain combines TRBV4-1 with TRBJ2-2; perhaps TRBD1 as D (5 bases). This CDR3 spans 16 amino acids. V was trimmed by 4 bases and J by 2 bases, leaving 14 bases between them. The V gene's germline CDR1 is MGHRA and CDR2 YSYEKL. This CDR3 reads CASSPVGALNTGELFF. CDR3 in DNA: TGCGCCAGCAGCCCGGTAGGGGCTCTCAACACCGGGGAGCTGTTTTTT.

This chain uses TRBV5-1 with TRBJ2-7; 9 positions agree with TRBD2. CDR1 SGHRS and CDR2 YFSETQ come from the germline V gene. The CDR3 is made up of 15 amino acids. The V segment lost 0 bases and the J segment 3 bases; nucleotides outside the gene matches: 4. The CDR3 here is CASSLGTSDNYEQYF. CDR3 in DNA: TGCGCCAGCAGCTTGGGGACTAGCGATAACTACGAGCAGTACTTC.

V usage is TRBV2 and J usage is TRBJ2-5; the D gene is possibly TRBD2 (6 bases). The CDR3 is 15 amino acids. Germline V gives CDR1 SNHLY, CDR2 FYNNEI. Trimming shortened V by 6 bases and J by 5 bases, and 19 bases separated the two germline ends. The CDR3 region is CASRGLGTYRETQYF. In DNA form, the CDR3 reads TGTGCCAGCAGGGGCCTCGGGACTTATAGGGAGACCCAGTACTTC. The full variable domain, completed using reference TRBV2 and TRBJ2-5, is EPEVTQTPSHQVTQMGQEVILRCVPISNHLYFYWYRQILGQKVEFLVSFYNNEISEKSEIFDDQFSVERPDGSNFTLKIRSTKLEDSAMYFCASRGLGTYRETQYFGPGTRLLVL.

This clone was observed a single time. The CDR3 region has the DNA TGTGCCAGCAGCCAAGAAGGAGTCCTCCTAGCGGGGGGGCGCCATGAGCAGTTCTTC. It is translated as CASSQEGVLLAGGRHEQFF. V usage is TRBV4-2 and J usage is TRBJ2-1; the match to TRBD2 covers 12 bases. This CDR3 is built from 19 residues. Losses at the gene ends were 0 bases for V and 8 bases for J; bases not matched to a gene: 14. Per germline, CDR1 LGHNA and CDR2 YNFKEQ.

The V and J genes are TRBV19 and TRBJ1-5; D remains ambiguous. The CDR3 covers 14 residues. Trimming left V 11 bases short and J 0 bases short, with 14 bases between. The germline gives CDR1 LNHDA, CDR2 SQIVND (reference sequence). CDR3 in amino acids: CASRVSDSNQPQHF. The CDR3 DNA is TGTGCCTCCCGGGTCTCCGATAGCAATCAGCCCCAGCATTTT.